This entry features one T cell receptor (beta chain) sequence. The sample belongs to a study of blood T cell repertoires in COVID-19. The overall study: Both acute and convalescent COVID-19 samples were obtained from the United States, Italy and Spain. T cells, B-cell-depleted T cells, or PBMCs supplied cDNA or gDNA.

The CDR3 spans 14 residues. Germline-derived CDR1 and CDR2 are LNHDA and SQIVND (reference sequence). Trimming at V came to 6 bases and at J to 5 bases, leaving 7 bases not matched to a gene. Original processing methods: Reference gene primers were amplified, and this amplification served to estimate nucleated cell counts. Clones were read by immunoSEQ multiplex PCR, and TCRdb kept only the in-frame ones, dropping some. V, J and clone size were drawn from that table, and D and trimming were deduced from the DNA. The data contain about 74,000 clones, around 88% of them singletons. The source of this sequence is an elderly woman with active or convalescent COVID-19. The material sequenced was peripheral blood. The genes are TRBV19 and TRBJ2-1, with 7 bases identical to TRBD2. CDR3 bases: TGTGCCAGTAGGGACGGGAGGCTTAACAATGAGCAGTTCTTC. Translation: CASRDGRLNNEQFF.